This T cell receptor (beta chain) came from a study of regulatory T cells in long-lasting Graves disease. CDR3-region Arm-PCR and iRepertoire HTBI primers produced the TCR beta libraries. In the original workflow: Across the samples, identification revealed fewer than 75 TRBV and about 13 TRBJ segments. TCRdb independently ran MiXCR on the multiplex PCR reads; one entry per CDR3 protein. The V and J calls come from TCRdb's annotation, not from the publication. The sample shows 300,000 to 400,000 distinct CDR3 sequences, around 15% of them seen only once. This clonotype was observed a few times. CDR1 is LNHDA, CDR2 SQIVND, per germline (reference sequence). The CDR3 covers 14 residues. V lost 6 bases, J lost 6 bases, and 5 bases stayed unmatched. Time point noted: newly diagnosed GD, antithyroid drugs for less than 3 months. TCR sequences were obtained from RNA taken from PBMCs.

The TCR was taken from a female donor with Graves disease. The sequencing here drew on peripheral blood mononuclear cells (PBMCs), taken at new diagnosis, from a patient treated with antithyroid drugs. V is TRBV19 and J is TRBJ2-4, with 10 nucleotides matching TRBD1. The CDR3 spells CASRDRGNRNIQYF. The CDR3 DNA sequence: TGTGCCAGTAGGGACAGGGGGAATAGAAACATTCAGTACTTC.